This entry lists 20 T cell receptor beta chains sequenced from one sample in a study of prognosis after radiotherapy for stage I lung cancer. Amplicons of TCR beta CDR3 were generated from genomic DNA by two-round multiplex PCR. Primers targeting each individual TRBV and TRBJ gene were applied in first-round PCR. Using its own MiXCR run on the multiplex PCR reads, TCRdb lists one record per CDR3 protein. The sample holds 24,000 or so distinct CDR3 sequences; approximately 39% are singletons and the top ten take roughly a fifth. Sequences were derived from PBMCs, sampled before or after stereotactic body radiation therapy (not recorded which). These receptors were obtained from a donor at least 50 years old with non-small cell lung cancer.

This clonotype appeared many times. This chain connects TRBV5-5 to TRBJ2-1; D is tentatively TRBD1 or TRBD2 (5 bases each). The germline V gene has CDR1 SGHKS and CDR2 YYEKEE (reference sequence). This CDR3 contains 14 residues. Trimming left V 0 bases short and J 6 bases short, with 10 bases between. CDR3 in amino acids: CASSLEGRGNEQFF. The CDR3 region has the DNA TGTGCCAGCAGCTTGGAGGGGAGAGGCAATGAGCAGTTCTTC.

The CDR3 loop is CSARSGQSILFYGYTF. The DNA for the CDR3 is TGCAGTGCTAGGTCGGGACAGAGTATTTTATTCTATGGCTACACCTTC. This chain joins TRBV20-1 and TRBJ1-2; 7 bases are shared with TRBD1. V was pared by 3 bases and J by 4 bases, with 14 bases of the junction left unmatched. This CDR3 has 16 amino acids. The germline gives CDR1 DFQATT, CDR2 SNEGSKA (reference sequence).

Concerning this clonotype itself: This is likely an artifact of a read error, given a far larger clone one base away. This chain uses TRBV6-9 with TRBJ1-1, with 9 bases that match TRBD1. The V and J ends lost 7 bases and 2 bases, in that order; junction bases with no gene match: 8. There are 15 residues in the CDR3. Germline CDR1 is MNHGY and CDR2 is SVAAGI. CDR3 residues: CASIYKGQGNTEAFF. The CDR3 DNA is TGTGCCAGCATTTACAAGGGACAGGGAAACACTGAAGCTTTCTTT.

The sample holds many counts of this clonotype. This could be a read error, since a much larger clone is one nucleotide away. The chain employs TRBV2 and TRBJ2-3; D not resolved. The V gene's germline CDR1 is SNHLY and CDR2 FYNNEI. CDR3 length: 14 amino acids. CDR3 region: CVSSEGQGTDTQYF. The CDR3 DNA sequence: TGTGTCAGCAGTGAAGGGCAAGGCACAGATACGCAGTATTTT.

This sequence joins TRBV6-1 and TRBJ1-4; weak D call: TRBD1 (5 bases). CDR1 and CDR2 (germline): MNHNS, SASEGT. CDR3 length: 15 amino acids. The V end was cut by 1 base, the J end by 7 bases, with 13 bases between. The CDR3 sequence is CASSEGGGMGEKLFF. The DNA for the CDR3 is TGTGCCAGCAGTGAAGGGGGGGGGATGGGTGAAAAACTGTTTTTT.

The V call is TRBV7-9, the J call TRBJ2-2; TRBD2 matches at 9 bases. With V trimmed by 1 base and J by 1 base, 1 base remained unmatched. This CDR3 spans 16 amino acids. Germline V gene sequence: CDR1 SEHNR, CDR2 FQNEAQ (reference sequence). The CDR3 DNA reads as TGTGCCAGCAGCTTAGTAGCGGGAGTGAACACCGGGGAGCTGTTTTTT. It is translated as CASSLVAGVNTGELFF. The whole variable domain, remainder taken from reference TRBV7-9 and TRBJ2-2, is DTGVSQNPRHKITKRGQNVTFRCDPISEHNRLYWYRQTLGQGPEFLTYFQNEAQLEKSRLLSDRFSAERPKGSFSTLEIQRTEQGDSAMYLCASSLVAGVNTGELFFGEGSRLTVL.

As DNA, the CDR3 is TGTGCCAGCAGTTACGGGCCCATGCACTACGAGCAGTACTTC. It translates to CASSYGPMHYEQYF. The chain uses TRBV6-2 or TRBV6-3 and TRBJ2-7; D is unresolved. Trimming took off 2 bases at V and 3 bases at J, with 11 bases between the two ends. Looked up from germline, CDR1 is MNHEY and CDR2 is SVGEGT. This CDR3 spans 14 amino acids.

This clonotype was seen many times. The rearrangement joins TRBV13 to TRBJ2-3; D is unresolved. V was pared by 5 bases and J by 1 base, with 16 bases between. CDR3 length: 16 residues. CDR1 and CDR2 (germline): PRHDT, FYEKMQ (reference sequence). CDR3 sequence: CASSPGLGLGTDTQYF. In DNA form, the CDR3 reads TGTGCCAGCAGCCCCGGTTTGGGCCTCGGCACAGATACGCAGTATTTT.

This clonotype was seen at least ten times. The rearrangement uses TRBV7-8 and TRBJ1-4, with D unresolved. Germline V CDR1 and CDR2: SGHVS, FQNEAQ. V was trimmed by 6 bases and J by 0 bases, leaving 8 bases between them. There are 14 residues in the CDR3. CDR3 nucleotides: TGTGCCAGCAGTTTCACTCCAACTAATGAAAAACTGTTTTTT. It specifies CASSFTPTNEKLFF.

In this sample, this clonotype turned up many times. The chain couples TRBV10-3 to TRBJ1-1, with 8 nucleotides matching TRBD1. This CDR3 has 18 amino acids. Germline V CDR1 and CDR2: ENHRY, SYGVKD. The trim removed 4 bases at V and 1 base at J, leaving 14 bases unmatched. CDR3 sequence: CAISAFGQGRVENTEAFF. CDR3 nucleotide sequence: TGTGCCATCAGTGCCTTTGGACAGGGAAGGGTGGAGAACACTGAAGCTTTCTTT.

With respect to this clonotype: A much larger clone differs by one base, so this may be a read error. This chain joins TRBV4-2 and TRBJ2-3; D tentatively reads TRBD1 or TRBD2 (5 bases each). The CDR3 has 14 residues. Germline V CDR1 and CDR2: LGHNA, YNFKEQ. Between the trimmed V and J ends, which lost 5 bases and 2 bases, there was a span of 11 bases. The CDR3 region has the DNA TGTGCCAGCAGCGTGAGGGGAGCCACAGATACGCAGTATTTT. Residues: CASSVRGATDTQYF.

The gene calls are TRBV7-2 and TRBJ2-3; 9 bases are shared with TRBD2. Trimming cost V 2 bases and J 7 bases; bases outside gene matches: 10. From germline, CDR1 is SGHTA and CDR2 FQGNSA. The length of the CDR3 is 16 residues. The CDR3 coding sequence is TGTGCCAGCAGCTTAACAATAGCGGGAGTTGGGAATACGCAGTATTTT. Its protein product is CASSLTIAGVGNTQYF.

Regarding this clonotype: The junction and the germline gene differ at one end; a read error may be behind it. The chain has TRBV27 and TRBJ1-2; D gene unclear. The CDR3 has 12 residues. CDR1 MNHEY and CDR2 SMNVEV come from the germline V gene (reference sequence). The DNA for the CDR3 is TGTGCCAGCAGTTTGGGTGGATATTGCTACACTTTC. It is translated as CASSLGGYCYTF.

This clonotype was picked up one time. The CDR3: CASSFEVGRGQGEQFF. DNA of the CDR3: TGTGCCAGCAGCTTTGAAGTGGGCAGGGGTCAGGGTGAGCAGTTCTTC. The chain has TRBV5-4 and TRBJ2-1; D is possibly TRBD1 (6 bases). Trimming removed 2 bases at V and 9 bases at J, with 21 bases between. This CDR3 is 16 amino acids long. Germline lookup yields CDR1 SGHNT and CDR2 YYREEE (reference sequence).

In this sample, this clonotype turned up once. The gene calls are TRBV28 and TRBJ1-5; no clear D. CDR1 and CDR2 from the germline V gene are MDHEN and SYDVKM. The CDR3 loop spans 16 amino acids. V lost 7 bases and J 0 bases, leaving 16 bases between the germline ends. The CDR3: CASKDMVPYSNQPQHF. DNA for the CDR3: TGTGCCAGCAAAGACATGGTGCCCTATAGCAATCAGCCCCAGCATTTT.

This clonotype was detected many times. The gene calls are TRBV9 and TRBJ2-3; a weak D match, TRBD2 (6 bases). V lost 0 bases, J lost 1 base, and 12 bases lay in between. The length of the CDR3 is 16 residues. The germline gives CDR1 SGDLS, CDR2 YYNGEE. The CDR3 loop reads CASSVGGGHRTDTQYF. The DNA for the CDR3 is TGTGCCAGCAGCGTAGGGGGAGGACACCGCACAGATACGCAGTATTTT.

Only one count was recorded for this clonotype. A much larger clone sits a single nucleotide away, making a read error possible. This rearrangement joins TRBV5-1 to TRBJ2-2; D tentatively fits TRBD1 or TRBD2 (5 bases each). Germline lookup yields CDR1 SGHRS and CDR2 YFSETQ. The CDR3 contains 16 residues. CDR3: CVSSGLGVSNTGELFF. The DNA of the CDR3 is TGTGTCAGCAGCGGACTGGGGGTTTCTAACACCGGGGAGCTGTTTTTT.

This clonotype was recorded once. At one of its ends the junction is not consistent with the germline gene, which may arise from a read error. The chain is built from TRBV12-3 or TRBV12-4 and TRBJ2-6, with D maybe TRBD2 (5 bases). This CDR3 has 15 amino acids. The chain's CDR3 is CASSSSDSWANVLTF. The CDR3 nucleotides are TGTGCCAGCAGCAGTAGCGACTCTTGGGCCAACGTCCTGACTTTC.

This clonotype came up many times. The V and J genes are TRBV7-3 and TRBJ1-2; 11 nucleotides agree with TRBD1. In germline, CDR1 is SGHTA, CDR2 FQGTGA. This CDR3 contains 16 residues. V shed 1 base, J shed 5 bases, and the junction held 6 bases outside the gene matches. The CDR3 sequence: CASSLRGGDRGYGYTF. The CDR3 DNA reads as TGTGCCAGCAGCTTAAGGGGGGGGGACAGGGGGTATGGCTACACCTTC.

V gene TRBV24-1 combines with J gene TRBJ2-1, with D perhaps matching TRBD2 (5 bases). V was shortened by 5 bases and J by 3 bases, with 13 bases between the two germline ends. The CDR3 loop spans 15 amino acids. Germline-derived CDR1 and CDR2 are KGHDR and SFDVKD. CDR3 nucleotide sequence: TGTGCCACCAGTGCTCAGCGGCTTGACTACAATGAGCAGTTCTTC. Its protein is CATSAQRLDYNEQFF.